This entry concerns a single T cell receptor beta chain. These data originate in a study of blood T cell repertoires in COVID-19. The data were produced by immunoSEQ multiplex PCR, yet TCRdb's version contains in-frame clones alone and is incomplete. The sample lists approximately 220,000 clones, about 85% occurring once. V lost 1 base and J lost 2; bases outside the gene matches: 11. This CDR3 comprises 16 residues. Germline assignment: CDR1 SQVTM and CDR2 ANQGSEA. Material for sequencing was PBMCs or T cells enriched from blood (not recorded which). This TCR was recovered from a man aged 40-49 years who had recovered from COVID-19. This sequence joins TRBV29-1 and TRBJ2-7, with TRBD2 matching 7 bases. CDR3 residues: CSVEVAAGTTPYEQYF. DNA for the CDR3: TGCAGCGTTGAAGTTGCCGCCGGGACTACACCCTACGAGCAGTACTTC.